This T cell receptor (beta chain) derives from a study of OX40 agonist ivuxolimab in advanced cancers. Across the study: All patients had ivuxolimab intravenously every 2 weeks at 0.01 to 10 mg/kg. Each dose-escalation patient presented with hepatocellular carcinoma, melanoma, renal cell or head and neck cancer. Study-wide points: The expanded peripheral T cells' antigen specificity was not determined.

With baseline, cycle 4 day 1, and cycle 7 day 1 as timepoints, blood was sampled. On this clone: The antigen is unknown.

The CDR3 loop spans 11 amino acids. Germline CDR1 DFQATT, CDR2 SNEGSKA (reference sequence). Trimming left V 5 bases short and J 4 bases short, with 8 bases between. Data came from immunoSEQ multiplex PCR; TCRdb stores just in-frame clones and leaves some out. This table has under 60,000 clones, approximately 94% appearing once. The sequencing used CD4+ or CD8+ T cells sorted from blood, collected in a trial of the OX40 agonist ivuxolimab. The sequence was collected from an adult with an advanced solid tumor such as melanoma, head and neck, liver or kidney cancer. The rearrangement joins TRBV20-1 to TRBJ1-2, with D perhaps matching TRBD1 (5 bases). The DNA of the CDR3 is TGCAGTGCTTCTGACAGCTATGGCTACACCTTC. Protein sequence: CSASDSYGYTF.